This paragraph covers one T cell receptor (beta chain) sequence. Its antigen is still unknown. The CDR3 covers 15 residues. Germline V CDR1 and CDR2: SGHRS, YFSETQ. J was trimmed by 4 bases and V by 2 bases; bases with no gene match: 5. The data were taken from a study of T-cell reconstitution after alpha-beta-depleted transplantation in children. Preparation of the TCRbeta library used unique molecular identifiers. TCRdb redid the calling of the PCR reads with MiXCR, one entry per CDR3 protein. The table has about 470,000 distinct CDR3 sequences, 43% seen once. General observations from the study: Surviving recipient T cells and thymic progenitors produced the high day-60 TCRbeta diversity seen in some patients. A year had passed since transplant, and T-cell counts and diversity by then came mostly from newly produced T cells. The study reportedly traced alpha-beta T cells about two months after transplant to several hundred expanded graft clones.

The receptor's source is a girl aged 2-10 years with aplastic anemia, due to receive a stem cell transplant. This chain uses TRBV5-1 with TRBJ2-3, with 9 bases fitting TRBD2. The sequenced sample was PBMCs, obtained before TCRalphabeta/CD19-depleted stem cell transplant. CDR3 sequence: CASSFSGRVPDTQYF. The CDR3 coding sequence is TGCGCCAGCAGCTTTAGCGGGAGAGTCCCAGATACGCAGTATTTT.